This entry lists 27 T cell receptor beta chains sequenced from one sample in a study of CD8+ T cells in alopecia areata. The authors extracted RNA and reverse transcribed it into cDNA as the sequencing template. The table came from immunoSEQ multiplex PCR; TCRdb's copy has only in-frame clones and leaves some out. The table records about 97,000 clones, about two fifths of them present only once. Sequencing input: CD4+ T cells sorted from blood. The receptor set was obtained from a human donor with alopecia areata.

J is TRBJ2-3 and V is TRBV28; TRBD2 aligns across 7 bases. Germline V gene sequence: CDR1 MDHEN, CDR2 SYDVKM. The CDR3 has 13 residues. The J segment lost 0 bases and the V segment lost 10 bases, leaving 4 bases of the junction unmatched. The DNA for the CDR3 is TGTGCCATCCTCGGGGGGAGCACAGATACGCAGTATTTT. Amino acids: CAILGGSTDTQYF. The full variable domain, in which reference TRBV28 and TRBJ2-3 provide the parts outside the CDR3, is DVKVTQSSRYLVKRTGEKVFLECVQDMDHENMFWYRQDPGLGLRLIYFSYDVKMKEKGDIPEGYSVSREKKERFSLILESASTNQTSMYLCAILGGSTDTQYFGPGTRLTVL.

The chain has TRBV7-2 and TRBJ2-5, with D unclear. TRBJ2-7 matches the DNA end more closely, so the J call is doubtful. This CDR3 contains 12 residues. Germline CDR1 and CDR2: SGHTA and FQGNSA. The CDR3 coding sequence is TGTGCCAGCAGCGCCACCTCCTACGAGCAGTACTTC. Residues: CASSATSYEQYF.

The J gene is TRBJ2-1, the V gene TRBV9, with D uncertain. The CDR3 runs to 15 residues. Looked up from germline, CDR1 is SGDLS and CDR2 is YYNGEE. V lost 0 bases to trimming and J lost 7 bases, with 14 bases between them. In nucleotides, the CDR3 is TGTGCCAGCAGCGTAGAGGGCGGAGCCGGGAATGAGCAGTTCTTC. As protein: CASSVEGGAGNEQFF.

This clone has just a few counts. V usage is TRBV18 and J usage is TRBJ1-2; D call uncertain. V shed 4 bases and J shed 0 bases, with 9 bases lying between them. Looked up from germline, CDR1 is KGHSH and CDR2 is LQKENI. CDR3 length: 14 residues. CDR3 bases: TGTGCCAGCTCACGCGGAGCAGCTAACTATGGCTACACCTTC. This codes for CASSRGAANYGYTF.

CDR3 sequence reads: CASSASGETQYF. Written as DNA, the CDR3 is TGTGCCAGCAGCGCCTCCGGGGAGACCCAGTACTTC. The V call is TRBV7-9, the J call TRBJ2-5; D gene ambiguous. V dropped 5 bases and J dropped 5 bases, with 9 bases sitting between them. The CDR3 covers 12 residues. Germline CDR1 SEHNR, CDR2 FQNEAQ (reference sequence).

Concerning this clone: In the same sample, other DNA sequences code for this CDR3. The V call is TRBV27, the J call TRBJ1-2, with D possibly being TRBD1 (5 bases). Germline V gene lookup returns CDR1 MNHEY and CDR2 SMNVEV (reference sequence). Trimming took off 2 bases at V and 5 bases at J, with 12 bases between the two ends. There are 14 residues in the CDR3. The CDR3 DNA is TGTGCCAGCAGTTTAAGGGACCGAGGATATGGCTACACCTTC. Protein: CASSLRDRGYGYTF.

This clone was observed a single time. The genes are TRBV30 and TRBJ2-2; D is undetermined. Looked up from germline, CDR1 is GTSNPN and CDR2 is SVGIG (reference sequence). The CDR3 extends over 15 amino acids. V was shortened by 2 bases and J by 3 bases, with 13 bases between the two germline ends. The CDR3 coding sequence is TGTGCCTGGAGTCTTTTGGGAAGGGACACCGGGGAGCTGTTTTTT. This encodes CAWSLLGRDTGELFF.

V and J are TRBV7-2 and TRBJ2-1; TRBD2 matches 12 bases. The germline CDR1 and CDR2 sequences are SGHTA and FQGNSA. The CDR3 totals 14 residues. The junction had 3 bases not matched to a gene; V was cut back by 0 bases and J by 12 bases. CDR3 coding DNA: TGTGCCAGCAGCTTAGCAGCTAGCGGGGGGGCGCAGTTCTTC. This codes for CASSLAASGGAQFF. The full variable domain, in which reference TRBV7-2 and TRBJ2-1 provide the parts outside the CDR3, is GAGVSQSPSNKVTEKGKDVELRCDPISGHTALYWYRQSLGQGLEFLIYFQGNSAPDKSGLPSDRFSAERTGGSVSTLTIQRTQQEDSAVYLCASSLAASGGAQFFGPGTRLTVL.

The J gene is TRBJ1-5, the V gene TRBV2; maybe TRBD1 (5 bases). The CDR3 loop spans 14 amino acids. V gave up 6 bases and J gave up 0 bases, with 9 bases separating them. CDR1 is SNHLY and CDR2 is FYNNEI in the germline V gene. The CDR3 reads CASRLQDSNQPQHF. The CDR3 DNA reads as TGTGCCAGCAGGTTACAGGATAGCAATCAGCCCCAGCATTTT. The full variable domain, in which reference TRBV2 and TRBJ1-5 provide the parts outside the CDR3, is EPEVTQTPSHQVTQMGQEVILRCVPISNHLYFYWYRQILGQKVEFLVSFYNNEISEKSEIFDDQFSVERPDGSNFTLKIRSTKLEDSAMYFCASRLQDSNQPQHFGDGTRLSIL.

This clone came up once. The V gene is TRBV13, the J gene TRBJ2-3; D uncertain. The CDR3 spans 12 residues. Looked up from germline, CDR1 is PRHDT and CDR2 is FYEKMQ (reference sequence). Trimming stripped 5 bases from V and 0 bases from J, with 3 bases between. CDR3: CASSPSTDTQYF. The CDR3 DNA sequence: TGTGCCAGCAGCCCCAGCACAGATACGCAGTATTTT.

In this sample, this clone turned up a few times. This chain connects TRBV5-4 to TRBJ2-2, with D tentatively TRBD1 or TRBD2 (5 bases each). Germline CDR1 reads SGHNT; CDR2 reads YYREEE (reference sequence). The CDR3 runs 14 residues. Trimming shortened V by 4 bases and J by 8 bases, and 15 bases separated the two germline ends. CDR3: CASSGTLGPGELFF. The CDR3 bases are TGTGCCAGCAGCGGGACCCTAGGGCCGGGGGAGCTGTTTTTT.

This clone was detected a few times. The chain combines TRBV7-2 with TRBJ2-7, with 13 bases matching TRBD2. Looked up from germline, CDR1 is SGHTA and CDR2 is FQGNSA. V was pared by 3 bases and J by 5 bases, with 10 bases of the junction left unmatched. CDR3 length: 17 residues. The CDR3: CASSFGSLAGGQDEQYF. CDR3 bases: TGTGCCAGCAGCTTCGGCTCACTAGCGGGGGGGCAGGACGAGCAGTACTTC.

V usage is TRBV2 and J usage is TRBJ2-1, with 8 bases aligning to TRBD1. Per germline, CDR1 SNHLY and CDR2 FYNNEI. Germline trimming cut 6 bases from V and 6 bases from J; bases unmatched to any gene: 13. The CDR3 is 16 residues long. DNA for the CDR3: TGTGCCAGCAGGGGATACAGGGGGAATGTGGGCAATGAGCAGTTCTTC. Amino acid sequence: CASRGYRGNVGNEQFF. The full variable domain, in which reference TRBV2 and TRBJ2-1 provide the parts outside the CDR3, is EPEVTQTPSHQVTQMGQEVILRCVPISNHLYFYWYRQILGQKVEFLVSFYNNEISEKSEIFDDQFSVERPDGSNFTLKIRSTKLEDSAMYFCASRGYRGNVGNEQFFGPGTRLTVL.

The genes are TRBV6-6 and TRBJ2-1; 11 positions match TRBD1. The CDR3 runs to 16 residues. The V gene end was trimmed by 6 bases and the J gene end by 8 bases; junction bases not matched to a gene: 12. Germline V CDR1 and CDR2: MNHNY, SVGAGI (reference sequence). The CDR3 DNA sequence: TGTGCCAGCAGCTCCCTTCGGGACAGGGGGACGGATGAGCAGTTCTTC. Encoded protein: CASSSLRDRGTDEQFF.

There are a few counts of this clone. The V and J genes are TRBV29-1 and TRBJ2-5; 8 nucleotides agree with TRBD1. TRBJ2-7 matches the DNA end more closely, so the J call is doubtful. CDR3 length: 13 residues. Germline values: CDR1 SQVTM, CDR2 ANQGSEA. DNA for the CDR3: TGCAGCGTTGATACGACAGGGGAGGACGAGCAGTACTTC. Its translation is CSVDTTGEDEQYF.

The chain is built from TRBV5-4 and TRBJ2-3, with D perhaps matching TRBD1 (6 bases). Germline V gene data show CDR1 as SGHNT and CDR2 as YYREEE (reference sequence). This CDR3 is 17 amino acids long. V gave up 0 bases and J gave up 4 bases, with 18 bases separating them. The CDR3 region is CASSLGGPAGAADTQYF. CDR3 nucleotides: TGTGCCAGCAGCTTGGGGGGGCCGGCAGGAGCCGCAGATACGCAGTATTTT. Full variable domain (outside the CDR3, taken from reference TRBV5-4 and TRBJ2-3): ETGVTQSPTHLIKTRGQQVTLRCSSQSGHNTVSWYQQALGQGPQFIFQYYREEENGRGNFPPRFSGLQFPNYSSELNVNALELDDSALYLCASSLGGPAGAADTQYFGPGTRLTVL.

The chain links TRBV18 to TRBJ1-4; 7 bases are a match to TRBD1. Trimming took 3 bases from V and 8 from J; bases not matched to a gene: 3. Germline loops: CDR1 KGHSH, CDR2 LQKENI. This CDR3 contains 13 residues. The CDR3 nucleotides are TGTGCCAGCTCACCGGGACAGTTGGAAAAACTGTTTTTT. Its translation: CASSPGQLEKLFF.

Only a few counts were recorded for this clone. The chain couples TRBV7-2 to TRBJ1-2; possibly TRBD1 for D (5 bases). The germline V and J ends were trimmed by 4 bases and 5 bases, with 14 bases remaining between them. Germline CDR1 is SGHTA and CDR2 is FQGNSA. The CDR3 contains 14 residues. The CDR3 loop is CASSSSYGTYGYTF. The CDR3 nucleotides read TGTGCCAGCAGCTCCTCCTACGGGACGTATGGCTACACCTTC.

This clone was seen more than once but under ten times. This sequence joins TRBV4-1 and TRBJ2-3, with D perhaps TRBD1 or TRBD2 (6 bases each). This CDR3 has 15 residues. V was shortened by 5 bases and J by 3 bases, with 15 bases between the two germline ends. Germline V gene data show CDR1 as MGHRA and CDR2 as YSYEKL. CDR3 coding DNA: TGCGCCAGCAGCTACCGTCAGGGGAGGACAGATACGCAGTATTTT. Protein: CASSYRQGRTDTQYF.

This clone was counted only a few times. This rearrangement joins TRBV14 to TRBJ2-2; D is unresolved. V was shortened by 3 bases and J by 7 bases, with 3 bases between the two germline ends. This CDR3 spans 11 amino acids. Germline CDR1 and CDR2: SGHDN and FVKESK. CDR3 in amino acids: CASSQGGELFF. Here the CDR3 DNA reads TGTGCCAGCAGCCAGGGCGGGGAGCTGTTTTTT.

The V gene is TRBV30, the J gene TRBJ2-3, with 10 bases aligning to TRBD1. CDR1 and CDR2 (germline): GTSNPN, SVGIG (reference sequence). Germline trimming cut 5 bases from V and 3 bases from J; bases unmatched to any gene: 8. This CDR3 has 15 amino acids. The CDR3 region is CAWAPDRGPTDTQYF. In nucleotides, the CDR3 is TGTGCCTGGGCACCCGACAGGGGGCCGACAGATACGCAGTATTTT.

As to this clone: This specimen includes other DNA sequences encoding the same CDR3. The CDR3 reads CAWSRQGDQPQHF. The DNA of the CDR3 is TGTGCCTGGAGTAGACAGGGCGATCAGCCCCAGCATTTT. The V gene is TRBV30, the J gene TRBJ1-5; the match to TRBD1 covers 7 bases. Trimming took 2 bases from V and 5 from J; bases not matched to a gene: 3. The CDR3 runs to 13 residues. Germline CDR1 GTSNPN, CDR2 SVGIG (reference sequence).

This chain connects TRBV7-2 to TRBJ2-3; 7 positions match TRBD1. From germline, CDR1 is SGHTA and CDR2 FQGNSA. The CDR3 has 15 amino acids. The junction had 5 bases not matched to a gene; V was cut back by 5 bases and J by 0 bases. The chain's CDR3 is CASSRTGRSTDTQYF. CDR3 coding DNA: TGTGCCAGCAGCCGGACAGGTCGAAGCACAGATACGCAGTATTTT.

CDR3 nucleotide sequence: TGTGCCTGGAACCAGGGCTACGAGCAGTACTTC. This translates into CAWNQGYEQYF. The V call is TRBV30, the J call TRBJ2-7, with D possibly being TRBD1 (5 bases). Trimming took off 4 bases at V and 3 bases at J, with 7 bases between the two ends. The germline V gene encodes CDR1 GTSNPN and CDR2 SVGIG (reference sequence). The CDR3 is made up of 11 amino acids.

V and J are TRBV4-1 and TRBJ2-3, with TRBD1 identical over 10 bases. V gave up 4 bases and J gave up 4 bases; unmatched junction bases: 8. Germline assignment: CDR1 MGHRA and CDR2 YSYEKL. The CDR3 consists of 16 residues. CDR3 bases: TGCGCCAGCAGCCGAGGACAGGGGGTTTTAGCAGATACGCAGTATTTT. As protein: CASSRGQGVLADTQYF.

The J gene is TRBJ1-1, the V gene TRBV10-2, with 7 bases matching TRBD1. V trimming: 5 bases; J trimming: 6 bases; junction bases outside the gene matches: 9. CDR3 length: 14 residues. Germline loops: CDR1 WSHSY, CDR2 SAAADI. CDR3 coding DNA: TGCGCCAGCAGTCAAGGACAGGAAATCGCTGAAGCTTTCTTT. Translation: CASSQGQEIAEAFF.

In its sample, this clone was seen once. This chain connects TRBV7-6 to TRBJ1-5, with D possibly matching TRBD1 (6 bases). Germline CDR1 reads SGHVS; CDR2 reads FNYEAQ. The CDR3 extends over 13 amino acids. Between the trimmed V and J ends, which lost 5 bases and 4 bases, there was a span of 9 bases. CDR3 region: CASSTRGNQPQHF. As DNA, the CDR3 is TGTGCCAGCAGCACCAGGGGTAATCAGCCCCAGCATTTT.